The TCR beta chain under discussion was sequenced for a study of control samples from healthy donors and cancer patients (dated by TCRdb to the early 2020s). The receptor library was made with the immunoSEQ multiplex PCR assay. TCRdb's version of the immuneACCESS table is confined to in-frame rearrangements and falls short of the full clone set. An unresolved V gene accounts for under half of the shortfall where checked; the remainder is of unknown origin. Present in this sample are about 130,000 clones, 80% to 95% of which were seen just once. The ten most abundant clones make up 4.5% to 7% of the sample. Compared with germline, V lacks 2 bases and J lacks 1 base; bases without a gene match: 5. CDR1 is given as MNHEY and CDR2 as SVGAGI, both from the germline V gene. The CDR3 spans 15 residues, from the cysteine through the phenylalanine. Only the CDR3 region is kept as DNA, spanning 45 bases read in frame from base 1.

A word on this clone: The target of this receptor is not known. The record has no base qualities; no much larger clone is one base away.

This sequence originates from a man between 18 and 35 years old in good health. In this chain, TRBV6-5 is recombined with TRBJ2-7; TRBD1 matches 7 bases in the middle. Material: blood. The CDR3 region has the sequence CASSYRGPRSYEQYF. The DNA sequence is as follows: TGTGCCAGCAGTTACAGGGGGCCGAGGTCCTACGAGCAGTACTTC.